The present T cell receptor (beta chain) was sequenced within a study of blood T cell repertoires in COVID-19. Looking at the study overall: PBMCs, B-cell-depleted T cells, or T cells were the source of the cDNA or gDNA that made up the material.

The germline V gene encodes CDR1 SQVTM and CDR2 ANQGSEA. Deletions cut 7 bases from V and 3 bases from J, with 19 bases between. There are 15 residues in the CDR3. Measured with immunoSEQ multiplex PCR; TCRdb has only the in-frame clones, and not every one. Among about 200,000 clones, roughly 87% were seen once, and the ten largest hold around 2%. Sequenced: PBMCs or T cells enriched from blood (not recorded which). This TCR was sampled from a woman aged 25 to 45 who had recovered from COVID-19. The chain employs TRBV29-1 and TRBJ2-1; D might be TRBD2 (6 bases). The DNA for the CDR3 is TGCAGCGCCAACCTATGGGACTCTTACTACAATGAGCAGTTCTTC. It translates to CSANLWDSYYNEQFF.